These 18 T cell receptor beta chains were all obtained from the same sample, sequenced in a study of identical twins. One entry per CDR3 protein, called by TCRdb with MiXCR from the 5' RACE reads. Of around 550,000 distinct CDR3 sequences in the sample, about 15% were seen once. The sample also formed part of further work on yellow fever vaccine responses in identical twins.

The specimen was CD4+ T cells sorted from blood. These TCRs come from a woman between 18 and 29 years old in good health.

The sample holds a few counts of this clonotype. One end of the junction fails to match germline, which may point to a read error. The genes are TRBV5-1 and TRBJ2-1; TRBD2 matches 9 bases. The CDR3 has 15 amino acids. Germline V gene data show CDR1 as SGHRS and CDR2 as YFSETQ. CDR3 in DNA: TGCGCCAGCGGCTTGTACGGGACTAGCATCAATGAGCAGTTCTTC. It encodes CASGLYGTSINEQFF.

Written as DNA, the CDR3 is TGTGCCAGCAGCCCAGCGGGGGGGCGCTCGGTCAATGAGCAGTTCTTC. This encodes CASSPAGGRSVNEQFF. The rearrangement links TRBV7-6 to TRBJ2-1, with TRBD2 matching over 10 bases. The CDR3 spans 16 residues. V gave up 5 bases and J gave up 6 bases; unmatched junction bases: 10. From germline, CDR1 is SGHVS and CDR2 FNYEAQ.

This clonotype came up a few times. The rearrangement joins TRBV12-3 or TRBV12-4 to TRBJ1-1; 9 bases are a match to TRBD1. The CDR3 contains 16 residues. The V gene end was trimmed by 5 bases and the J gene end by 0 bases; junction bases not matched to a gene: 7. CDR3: CASSVGQGIVNTEAFF. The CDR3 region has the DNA TGTGCCAGCAGTGTCGGACAGGGGATCGTGAACACTGAAGCTTTCTTT.

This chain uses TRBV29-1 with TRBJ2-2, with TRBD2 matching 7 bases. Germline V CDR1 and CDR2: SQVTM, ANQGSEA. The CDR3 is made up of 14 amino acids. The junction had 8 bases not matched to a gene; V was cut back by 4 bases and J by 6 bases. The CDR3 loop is CSVAPSGSPGELFF. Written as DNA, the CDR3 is TGCAGCGTTGCCCCTAGCGGTTCCCCCGGGGAGCTGTTTTTT.

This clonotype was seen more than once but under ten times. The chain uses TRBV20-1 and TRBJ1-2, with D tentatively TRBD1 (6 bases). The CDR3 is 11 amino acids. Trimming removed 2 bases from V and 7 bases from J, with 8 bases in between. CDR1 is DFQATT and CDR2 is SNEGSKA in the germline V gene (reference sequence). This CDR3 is CSARWGPGYTF. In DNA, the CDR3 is TGCAGTGCTAGATGGGGGCCTGGCTACACCTTC.

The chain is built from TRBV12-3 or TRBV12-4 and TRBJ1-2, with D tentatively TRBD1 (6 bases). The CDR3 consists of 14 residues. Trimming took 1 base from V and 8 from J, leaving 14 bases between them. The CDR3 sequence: CASSLDAPRGGYTF. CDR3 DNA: TGTGCCAGCAGTTTAGATGCCCCCAGGGGCGGCTACACCTTC.

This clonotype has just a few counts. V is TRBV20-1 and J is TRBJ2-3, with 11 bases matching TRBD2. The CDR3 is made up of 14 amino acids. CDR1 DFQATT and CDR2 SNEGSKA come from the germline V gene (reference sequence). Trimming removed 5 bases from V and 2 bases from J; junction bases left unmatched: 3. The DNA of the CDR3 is TGCAGTGCTTTAGCGGGAGGGAACACAGATACGCAGTATTTT. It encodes CSALAGGNTDTQYF.

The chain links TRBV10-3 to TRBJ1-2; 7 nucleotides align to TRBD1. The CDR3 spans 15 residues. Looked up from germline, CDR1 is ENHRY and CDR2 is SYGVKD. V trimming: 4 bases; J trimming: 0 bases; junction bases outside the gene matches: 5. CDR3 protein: CAISGAGTANYGYTF. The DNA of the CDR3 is TGTGCCATCAGTGGGGCCGGGACAGCTAACTATGGCTACACCTTC.

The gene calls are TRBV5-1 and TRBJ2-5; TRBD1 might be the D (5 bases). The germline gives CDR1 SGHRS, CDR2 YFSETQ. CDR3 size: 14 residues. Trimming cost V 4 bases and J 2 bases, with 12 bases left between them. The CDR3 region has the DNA TGCGCCAGCAGCATTGACAGTTCACAAGAGACCCAGTACTTC. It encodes CASSIDSSQETQYF.

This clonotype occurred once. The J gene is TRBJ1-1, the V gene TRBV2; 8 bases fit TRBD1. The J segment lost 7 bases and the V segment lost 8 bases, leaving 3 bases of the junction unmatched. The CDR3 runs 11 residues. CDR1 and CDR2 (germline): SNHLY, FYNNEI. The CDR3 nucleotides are TGTGCCAGCGAGGGACAGGTTGAAGCTTTCTTT. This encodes CASEGQVEAFF.

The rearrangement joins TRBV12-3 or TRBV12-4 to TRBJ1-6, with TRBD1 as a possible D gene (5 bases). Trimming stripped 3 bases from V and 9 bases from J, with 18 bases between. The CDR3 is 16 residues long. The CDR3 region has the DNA TGTGCCAGCAGTTTCGCCGTGGGGGGGTATGGTTCACCCCTCCACTTT. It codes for CASSFAVGGYGSPLHF.

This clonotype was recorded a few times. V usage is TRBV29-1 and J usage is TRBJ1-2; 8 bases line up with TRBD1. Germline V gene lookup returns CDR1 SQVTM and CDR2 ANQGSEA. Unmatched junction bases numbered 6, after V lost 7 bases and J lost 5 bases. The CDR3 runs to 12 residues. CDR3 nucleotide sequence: TGCAGCGCGTGGGACAGGTCGTATGGCTACACCTTC. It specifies CSAWDRSYGYTF.

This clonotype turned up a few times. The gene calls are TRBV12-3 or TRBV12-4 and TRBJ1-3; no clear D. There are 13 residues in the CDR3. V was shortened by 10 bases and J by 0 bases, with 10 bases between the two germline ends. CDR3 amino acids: CANLYPSGNTIYF. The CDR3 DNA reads TGTGCCAATCTATACCCCTCTGGAAACACCATATATTTT.

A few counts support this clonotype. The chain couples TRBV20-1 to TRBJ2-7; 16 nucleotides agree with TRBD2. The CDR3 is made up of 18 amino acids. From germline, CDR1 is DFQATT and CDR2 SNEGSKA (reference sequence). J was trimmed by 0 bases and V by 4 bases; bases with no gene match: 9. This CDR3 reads CSATGTSGRAGSSYEQYF. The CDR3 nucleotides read TGCAGTGCTACCGGGACTAGCGGGAGGGCCGGGAGCTCCTACGAGCAGTACTTC.

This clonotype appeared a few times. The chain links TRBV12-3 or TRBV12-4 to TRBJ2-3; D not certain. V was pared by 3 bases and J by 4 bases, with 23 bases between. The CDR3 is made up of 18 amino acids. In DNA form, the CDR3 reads TGTGCCAGCAGTTTCGTTCGGAAGGGATTTATCAGTCCAGATACGCAGTATTTT. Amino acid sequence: CASSFVRKGFISPDTQYF.

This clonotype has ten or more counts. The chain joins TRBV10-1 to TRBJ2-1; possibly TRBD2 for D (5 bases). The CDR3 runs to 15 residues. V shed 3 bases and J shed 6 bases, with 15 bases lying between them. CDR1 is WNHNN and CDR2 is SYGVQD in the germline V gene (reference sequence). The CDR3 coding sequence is TGCGCCAGCAGTGATACTAGGAAAGTCGCCAATGAGCAGTTCTTC. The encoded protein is CASSDTRKVANEQFF.

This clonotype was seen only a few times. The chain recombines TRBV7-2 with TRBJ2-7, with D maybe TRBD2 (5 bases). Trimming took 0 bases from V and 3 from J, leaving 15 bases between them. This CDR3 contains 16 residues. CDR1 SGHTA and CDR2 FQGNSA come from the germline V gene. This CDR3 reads CASSLAGSNGIYEQYF. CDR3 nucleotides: TGTGCCAGCAGCTTAGCGGGGTCGAACGGGATCTACGAGCAGTACTTC.

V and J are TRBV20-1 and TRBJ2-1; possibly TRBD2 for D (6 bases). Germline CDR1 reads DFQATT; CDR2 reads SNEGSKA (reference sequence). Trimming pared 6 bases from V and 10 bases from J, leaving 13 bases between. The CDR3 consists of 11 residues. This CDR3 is CSAILAFEQFF. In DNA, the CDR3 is TGCAGTGCCATACTAGCATTCGAGCAGTTCTTC.